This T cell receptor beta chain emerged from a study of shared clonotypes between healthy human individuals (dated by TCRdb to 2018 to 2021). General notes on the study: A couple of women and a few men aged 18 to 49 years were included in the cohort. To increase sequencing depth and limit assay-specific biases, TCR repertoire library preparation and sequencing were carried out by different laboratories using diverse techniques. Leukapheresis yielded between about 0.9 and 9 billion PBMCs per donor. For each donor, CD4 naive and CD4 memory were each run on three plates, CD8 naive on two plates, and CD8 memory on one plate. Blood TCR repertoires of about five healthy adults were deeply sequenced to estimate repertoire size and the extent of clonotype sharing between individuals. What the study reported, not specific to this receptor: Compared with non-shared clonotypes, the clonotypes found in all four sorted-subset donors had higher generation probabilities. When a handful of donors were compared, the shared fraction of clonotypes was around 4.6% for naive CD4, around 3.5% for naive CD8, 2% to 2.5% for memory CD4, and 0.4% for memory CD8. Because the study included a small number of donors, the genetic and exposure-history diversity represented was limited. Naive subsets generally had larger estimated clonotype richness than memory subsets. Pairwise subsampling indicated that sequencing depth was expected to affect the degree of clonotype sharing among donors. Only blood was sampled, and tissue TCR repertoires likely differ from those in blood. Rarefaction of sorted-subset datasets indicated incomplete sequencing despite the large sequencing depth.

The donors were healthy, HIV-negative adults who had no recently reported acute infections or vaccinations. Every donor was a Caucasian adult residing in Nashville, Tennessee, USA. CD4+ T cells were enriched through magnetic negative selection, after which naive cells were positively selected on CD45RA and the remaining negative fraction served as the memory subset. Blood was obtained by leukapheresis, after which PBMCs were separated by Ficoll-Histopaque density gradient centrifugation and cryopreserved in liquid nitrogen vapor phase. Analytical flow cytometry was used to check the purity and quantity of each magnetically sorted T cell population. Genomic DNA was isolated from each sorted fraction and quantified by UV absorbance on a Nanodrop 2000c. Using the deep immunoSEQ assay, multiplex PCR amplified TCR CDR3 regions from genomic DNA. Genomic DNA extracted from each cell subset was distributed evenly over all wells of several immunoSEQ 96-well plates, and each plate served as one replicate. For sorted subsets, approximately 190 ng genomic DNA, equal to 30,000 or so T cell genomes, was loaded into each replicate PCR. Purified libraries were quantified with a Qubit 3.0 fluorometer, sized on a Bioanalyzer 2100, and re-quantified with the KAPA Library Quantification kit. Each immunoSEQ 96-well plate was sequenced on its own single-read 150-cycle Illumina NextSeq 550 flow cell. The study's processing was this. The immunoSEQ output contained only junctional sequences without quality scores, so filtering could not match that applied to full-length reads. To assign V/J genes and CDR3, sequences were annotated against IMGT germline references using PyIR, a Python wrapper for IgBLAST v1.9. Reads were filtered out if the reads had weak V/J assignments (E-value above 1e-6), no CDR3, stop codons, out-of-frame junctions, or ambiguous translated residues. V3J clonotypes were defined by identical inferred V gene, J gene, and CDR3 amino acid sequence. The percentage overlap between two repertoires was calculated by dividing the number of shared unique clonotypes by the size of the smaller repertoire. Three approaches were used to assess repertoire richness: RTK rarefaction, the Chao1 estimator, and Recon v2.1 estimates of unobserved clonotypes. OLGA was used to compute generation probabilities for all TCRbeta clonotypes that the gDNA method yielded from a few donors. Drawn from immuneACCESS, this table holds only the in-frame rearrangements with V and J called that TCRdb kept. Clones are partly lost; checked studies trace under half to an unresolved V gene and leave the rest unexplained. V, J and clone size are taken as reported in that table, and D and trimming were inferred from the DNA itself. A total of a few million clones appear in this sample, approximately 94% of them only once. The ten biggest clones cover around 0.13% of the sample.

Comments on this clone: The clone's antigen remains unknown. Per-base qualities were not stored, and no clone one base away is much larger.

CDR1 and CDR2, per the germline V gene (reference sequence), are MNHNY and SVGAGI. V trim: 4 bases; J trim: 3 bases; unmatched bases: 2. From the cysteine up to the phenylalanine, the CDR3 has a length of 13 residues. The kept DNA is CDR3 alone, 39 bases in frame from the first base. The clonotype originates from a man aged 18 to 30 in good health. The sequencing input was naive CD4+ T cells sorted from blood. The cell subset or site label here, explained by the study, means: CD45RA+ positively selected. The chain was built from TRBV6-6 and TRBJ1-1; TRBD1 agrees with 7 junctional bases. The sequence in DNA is TGTGCCAGCAGTTTGCAGGGGGACACTGAAGCTTTCTTT. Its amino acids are CASSLQGDTEAFF.